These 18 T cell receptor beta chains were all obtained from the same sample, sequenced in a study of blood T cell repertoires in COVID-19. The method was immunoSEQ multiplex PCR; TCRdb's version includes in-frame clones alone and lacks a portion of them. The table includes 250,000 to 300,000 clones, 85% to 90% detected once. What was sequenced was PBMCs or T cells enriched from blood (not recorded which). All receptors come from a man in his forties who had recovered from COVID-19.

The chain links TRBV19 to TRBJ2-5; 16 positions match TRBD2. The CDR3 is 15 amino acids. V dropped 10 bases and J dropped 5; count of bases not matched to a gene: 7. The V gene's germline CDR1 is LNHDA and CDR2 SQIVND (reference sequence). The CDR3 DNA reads TGTGCCACAGGGACTAGCGGGAGGGCCTGGGAGACCCAGTACTTC. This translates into CATGTSGRAWETQYF.

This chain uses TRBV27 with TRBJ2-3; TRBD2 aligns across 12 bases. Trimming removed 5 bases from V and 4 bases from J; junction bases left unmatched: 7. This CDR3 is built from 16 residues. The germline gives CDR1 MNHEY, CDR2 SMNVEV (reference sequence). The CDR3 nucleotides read TGTGCCAGCAGTCCAAGACTAGCGGGAGCCGCAGATACGCAGTATTTT. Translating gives CASSPRLAGAADTQYF.

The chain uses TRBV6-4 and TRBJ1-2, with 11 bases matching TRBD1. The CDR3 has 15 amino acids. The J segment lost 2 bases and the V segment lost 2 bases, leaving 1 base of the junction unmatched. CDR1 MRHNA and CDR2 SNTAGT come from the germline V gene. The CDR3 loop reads CASSDRTGGNYGYTF. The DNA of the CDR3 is TGTGCCAGCAGTGACCGGACAGGGGGCAACTATGGCTACACCTTC.

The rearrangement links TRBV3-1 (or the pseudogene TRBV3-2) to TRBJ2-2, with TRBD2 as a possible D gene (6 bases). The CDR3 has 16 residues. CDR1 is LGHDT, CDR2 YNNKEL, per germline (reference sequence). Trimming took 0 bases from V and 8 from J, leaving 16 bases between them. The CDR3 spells CASSQELTSRRGELFF. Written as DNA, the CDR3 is TGTGCCAGCAGCCAAGAACTCACTAGCAGGAGAGGGGAGCTGTTTTTT.

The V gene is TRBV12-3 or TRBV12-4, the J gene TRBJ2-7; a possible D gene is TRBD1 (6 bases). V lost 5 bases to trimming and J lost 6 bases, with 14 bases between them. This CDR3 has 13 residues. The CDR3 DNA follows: TGTGCCAGCAGTCCCGGGACAACCCTCGAGCAGTACTTC. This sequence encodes CASSPGTTLEQYF.

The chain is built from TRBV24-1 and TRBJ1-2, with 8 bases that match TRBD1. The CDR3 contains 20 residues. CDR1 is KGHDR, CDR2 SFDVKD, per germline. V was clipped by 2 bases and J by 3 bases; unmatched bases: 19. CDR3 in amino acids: CATSDSDPRGGTGGYYGYTF. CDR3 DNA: TGTGCCACCAGTGATTCGGACCCCCGGGGAGGGACAGGAGGTTACTATGGCTACACCTTC.

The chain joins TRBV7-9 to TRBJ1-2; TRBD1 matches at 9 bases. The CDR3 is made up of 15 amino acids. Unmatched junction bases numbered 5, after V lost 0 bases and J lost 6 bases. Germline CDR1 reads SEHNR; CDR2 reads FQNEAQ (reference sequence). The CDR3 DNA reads TGTGCCAGCAGCTTAGCGGGACAGGGATTGGATGGCTACACCTTC. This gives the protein CASSLAGQGLDGYTF.

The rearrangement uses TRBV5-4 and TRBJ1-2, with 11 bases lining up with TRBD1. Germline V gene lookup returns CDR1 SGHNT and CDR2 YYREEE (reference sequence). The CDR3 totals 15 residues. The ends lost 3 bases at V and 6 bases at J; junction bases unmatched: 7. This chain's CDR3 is CASSSDLDRGHGYTF. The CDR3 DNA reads TGTGCCAGCAGCTCGGACCTGGACAGGGGGCATGGCTACACCTTC.

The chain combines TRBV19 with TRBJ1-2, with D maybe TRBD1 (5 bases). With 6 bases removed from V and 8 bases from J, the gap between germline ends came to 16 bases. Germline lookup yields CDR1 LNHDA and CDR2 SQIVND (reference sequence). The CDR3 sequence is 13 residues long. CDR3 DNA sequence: TGTGCCAGTAGCCGGGGGAAAATCCACGGCTACACCTTC. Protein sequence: CASSRGKIHGYTF.

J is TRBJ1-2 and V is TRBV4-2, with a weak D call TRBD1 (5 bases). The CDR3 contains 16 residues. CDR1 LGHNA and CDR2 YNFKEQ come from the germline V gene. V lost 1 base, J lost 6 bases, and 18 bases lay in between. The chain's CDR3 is CASSQGTGVEVDGYTF. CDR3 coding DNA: TGTGCCAGCAGCCAAGGCACGGGGGTGGAGGTTGATGGCTACACCTTC.

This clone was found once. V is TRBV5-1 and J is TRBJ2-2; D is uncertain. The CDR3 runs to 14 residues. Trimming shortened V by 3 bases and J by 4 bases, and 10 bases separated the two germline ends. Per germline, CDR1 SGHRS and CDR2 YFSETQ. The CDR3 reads CASSSQLSTGELFF. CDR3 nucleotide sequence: TGCGCCAGCAGCTCACAGTTGAGCACCGGGGAGCTGTTTTTT.

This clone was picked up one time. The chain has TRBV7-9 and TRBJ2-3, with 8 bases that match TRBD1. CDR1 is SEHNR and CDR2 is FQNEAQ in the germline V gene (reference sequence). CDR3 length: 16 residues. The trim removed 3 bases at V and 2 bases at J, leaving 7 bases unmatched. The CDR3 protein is CASSLRQGSITDTQYF. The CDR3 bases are TGTGCCAGCAGCTTGCGACAGGGGAGTATCACAGATACGCAGTATTTT.

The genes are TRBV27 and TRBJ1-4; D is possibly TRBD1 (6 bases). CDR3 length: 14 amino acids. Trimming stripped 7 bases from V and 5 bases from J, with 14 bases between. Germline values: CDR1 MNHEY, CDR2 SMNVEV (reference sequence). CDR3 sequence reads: CASMVGRGNEKLFF. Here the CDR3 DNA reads TGTGCCAGCATGGTAGGAAGGGGGAATGAAAAACTGTTTTTT.

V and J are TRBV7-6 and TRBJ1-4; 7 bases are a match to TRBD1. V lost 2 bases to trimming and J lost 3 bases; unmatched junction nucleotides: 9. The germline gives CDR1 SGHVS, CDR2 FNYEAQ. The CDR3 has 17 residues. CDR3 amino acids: CASSLYPRGQPNEKLFF. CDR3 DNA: TGTGCCAGCAGCTTATACCCGCGGGGACAGCCTAATGAAAAACTGTTTTTT.

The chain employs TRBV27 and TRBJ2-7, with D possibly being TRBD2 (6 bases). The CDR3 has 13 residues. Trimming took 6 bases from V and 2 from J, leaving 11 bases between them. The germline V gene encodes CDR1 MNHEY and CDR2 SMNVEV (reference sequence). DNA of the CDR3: TGTGCCAGCAGGGCGGGACGGACCTACGAGCAGTACTTC. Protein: CASRAGRTYEQYF.

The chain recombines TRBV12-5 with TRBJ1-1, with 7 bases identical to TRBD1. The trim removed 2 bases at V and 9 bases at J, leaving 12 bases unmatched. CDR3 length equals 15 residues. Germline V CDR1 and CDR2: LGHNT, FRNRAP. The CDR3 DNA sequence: TGTGCTAGTGGTTTGCTCGCAGGGGGGATCGACAAAGCTTTCTTT. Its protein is CASGLLAGGIDKAFF.

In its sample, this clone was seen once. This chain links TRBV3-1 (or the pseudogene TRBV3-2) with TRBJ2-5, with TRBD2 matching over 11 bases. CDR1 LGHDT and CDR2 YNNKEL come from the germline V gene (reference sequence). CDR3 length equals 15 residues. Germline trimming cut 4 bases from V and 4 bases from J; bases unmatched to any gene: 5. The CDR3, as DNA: TGTGCCAGCAGCCGATCGGGACTAGCGGTAGAGACCCAGTACTTC. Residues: CASSRSGLAVETQYF.

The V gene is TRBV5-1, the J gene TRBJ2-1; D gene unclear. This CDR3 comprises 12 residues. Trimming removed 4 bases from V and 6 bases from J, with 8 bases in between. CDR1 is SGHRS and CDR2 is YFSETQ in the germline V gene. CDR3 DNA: TGCGCCAGCAGCGGAGTCCCCAATGAGCAGTTCTTC. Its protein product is CASSGVPNEQFF.